This TCR beta chain is drawn from a study of cytomegalovirus exposure and HLA in healthy donors. General study findings and limits: Sequencing likely produced, as an artifact, a cluster of highly shared sequence variants. The classifier was said to identify cytomegalovirus status with high specificity and sensitivity.

The study ran its PCR with 60 Vbeta and 13 Jbeta primers. As processed by the authors: About 12 million shared chains were among the 80 million or so unique TCR beta chains that a later analysis counted. Clones were read by immunoSEQ multiplex PCR, and TCRdb kept only the in-frame ones, dropping some. V, J and clone size are taken as reported in that table, and D and trimming were inferred from the DNA itself. The sample has approximately 150,000 clones; roughly 74% are singletons. The CDR3 length is 14 residues. The germline gives CDR1 SGDLS, CDR2 YYNGEE. V was clipped by 7 bases and J by 6 bases; unmatched bases: 12. In regard to this clone: The antigen is unknown.

The genes are TRBV9 and TRBJ2-7; 8 nucleotides align to TRBD1. Sequencing input: PBMCs. This TCR was sampled from a male donor in good health and CMV-seronegative. DNA of the CDR3: TGTGCCAGCTCCTCCCCGGACAGGGCGGGCGAGCAGTACTTC. Protein sequence: CASSSPDRAGEQYF.